This T cell receptor delta chain was recorded in a study of gamma-delta chains in newborns, infants, children. Study-level background: Polyclonal expansion of innate γδ T cells after birth follows microbial exposure.

Only a few counts were recorded for this clone. Since a far larger clone is one base different, this is likely a read error. The sample contains more than one DNA sequence encoding this CDR3. TCRdb redid clone calling on the reads using CATT. This sample carries around 950 delta-chain clones, 0.65% to 0.85% of them seen once, and the ten largest clones take about 29%. Germline loops: CDR1 TSWWSYY, CDR2 QGS. Trimming at V came to 0 bases and at J to 5 bases, leaving 23 bases not matched to a gene. This CDR3 has 21 residues. Sequenced sample: blood. This receptor was identified in a child in good health. The genes are TRDV1 and TRDJ1, with 8 bases matching TRDD3. For the CDR3, the DNA is TGTGCTCTTGGGGAACTCAGCCTCCCCTCGTACTGGGGGGATGCTGAGGATAAACTCATCTTT. Encoded protein: CALGELSLPSYWGDAEDKLIF.